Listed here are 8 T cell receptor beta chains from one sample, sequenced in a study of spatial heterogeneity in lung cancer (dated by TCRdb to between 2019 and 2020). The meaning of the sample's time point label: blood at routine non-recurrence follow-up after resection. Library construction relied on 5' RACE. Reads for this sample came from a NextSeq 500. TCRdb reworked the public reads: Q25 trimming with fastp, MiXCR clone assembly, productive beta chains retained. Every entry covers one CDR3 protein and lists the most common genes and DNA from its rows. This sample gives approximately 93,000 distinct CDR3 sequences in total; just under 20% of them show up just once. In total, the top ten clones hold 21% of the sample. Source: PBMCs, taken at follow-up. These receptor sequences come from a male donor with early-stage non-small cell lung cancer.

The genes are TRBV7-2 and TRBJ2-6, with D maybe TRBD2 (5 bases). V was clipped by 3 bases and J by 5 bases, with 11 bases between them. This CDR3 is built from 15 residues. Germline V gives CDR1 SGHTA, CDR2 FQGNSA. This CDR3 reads CASSFEGQRANVLTF. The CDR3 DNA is TGTGCCAGCAGCTTTGAGGGCCAACGGGCCAACGTCCTGACTTTC.

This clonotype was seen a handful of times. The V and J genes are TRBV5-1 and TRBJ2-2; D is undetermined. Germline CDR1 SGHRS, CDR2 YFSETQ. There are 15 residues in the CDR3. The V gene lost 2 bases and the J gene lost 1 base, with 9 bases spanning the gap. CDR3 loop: CASSFGALNTGELFF. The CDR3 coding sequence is TGCGCCAGCAGCTTCGGAGCACTGAACACCGGGGAGCTGTTTTTT.

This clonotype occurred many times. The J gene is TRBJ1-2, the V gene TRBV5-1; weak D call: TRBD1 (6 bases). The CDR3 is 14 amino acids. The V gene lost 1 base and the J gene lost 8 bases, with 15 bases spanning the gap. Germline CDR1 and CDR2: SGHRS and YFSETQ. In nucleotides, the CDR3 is TGCGCCAGCAGCTTGATGCAGGGGTCGGGCGGCTACACCTTC. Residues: CASSLMQGSGGYTF. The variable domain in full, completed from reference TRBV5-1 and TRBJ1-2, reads KAGVTQTPRYLIKTRGQQVTLSCSPISGHRSVSWYQQTPGQGLQFLFEYFSETQRNKGNFPGRFSGRQFSNSRSEMNVSTLELGDSALYLCASSLMQGSGGYTFGSGTRLTVV.

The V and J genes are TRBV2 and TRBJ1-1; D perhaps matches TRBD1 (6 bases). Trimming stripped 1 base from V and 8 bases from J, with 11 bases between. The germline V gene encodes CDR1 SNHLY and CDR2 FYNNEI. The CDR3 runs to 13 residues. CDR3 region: CASSEVGALEAFF. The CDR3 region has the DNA TGTGCCAGCAGTGAAGTGGGGGCCCTCGAAGCTTTCTTT.

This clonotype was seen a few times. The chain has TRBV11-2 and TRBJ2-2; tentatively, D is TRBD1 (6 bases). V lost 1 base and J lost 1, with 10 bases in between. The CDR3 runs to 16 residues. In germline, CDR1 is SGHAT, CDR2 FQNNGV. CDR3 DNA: TGTGCCAGCAGCTTAGTAGGGACATTGAACACCGGGGAGCTGTTTTTT. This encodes CASSLVGTLNTGELFF. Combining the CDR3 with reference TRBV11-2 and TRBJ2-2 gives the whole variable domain EAGVAQSPRYKIIEKRQSVAFWCNPISGHATLYWYQQILGQGPKLLIQFQNNGVVDDSQLPKDRFSAERLKGVDSTLKIQPAKLEDSAVYLCASSLVGTLNTGELFFGEGSRLTVL.

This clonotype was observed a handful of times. The CDR3 spells CASGLTGGNEKLFF. The CDR3 nucleotides read TGTGCTAGTGGTTTAACAGGAGGTAATGAAAAACTGTTTTTT. J is TRBJ1-4 and V is TRBV12-5, with D perhaps matching TRBD1 (5 bases). V gave up 3 bases and J gave up 4 bases, with 9 bases separating them. This CDR3 region has 14 residues. Germline assignment: CDR1 LGHNT and CDR2 FRNRAP.

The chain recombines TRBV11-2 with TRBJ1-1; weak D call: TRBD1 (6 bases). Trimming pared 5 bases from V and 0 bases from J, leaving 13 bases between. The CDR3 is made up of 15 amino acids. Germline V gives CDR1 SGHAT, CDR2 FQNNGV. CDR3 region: CASSEQGLMNTEAFF. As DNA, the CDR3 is TGTGCCAGCAGCGAACAGGGTCTGATGAACACTGAAGCTTTCTTT.

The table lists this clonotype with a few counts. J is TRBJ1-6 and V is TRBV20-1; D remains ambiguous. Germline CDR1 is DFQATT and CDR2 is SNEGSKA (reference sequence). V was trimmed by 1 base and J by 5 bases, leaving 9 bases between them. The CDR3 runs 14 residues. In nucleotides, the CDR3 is TGCAGTGCTAGAGCTAGGGAGAATAATTCACCCCTCCACTTT. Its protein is CSARARENNSPLHF.